One and the same sample provided the 14 T cell receptor beta chains below, sequenced in a study of cytomegalovirus exposure and HLA in healthy donors. Primers included in the PCR were 60 Vbeta and 13 Jbeta primers. Data came from immunoSEQ multiplex PCR; TCRdb stores just in-frame clones and leaves some out. The sample gives about 180,000 clones, less than 90% of which show up once; less than 0.4% is in the top ten. Sequencing input: PBMCs. The receptors come from a boy aged 2 to 10 in good health and CMV-seronegative.

The chain recombines TRBV2 with TRBJ2-3; 9 bases fit TRBD2. The CDR3 totals 14 residues. CDR1 and CDR2 from the germline V gene are SNHLY and FYNNEI. The trim removed 7 bases at V and 5 bases at J, leaving 7 bases unmatched. The CDR3 reads CASKEREAEDTQYF. CDR3 sequence (DNA): TGTGCCAGCAAGGAGCGGGAGGCGGAAGATACGCAGTATTTT.

This clone was seen once. The chain links TRBV2 to TRBJ2-5, with 9 nucleotides matching TRBD1. Germline assignment: CDR1 SNHLY and CDR2 FYNNEI. With 7 bases clipped from V and 5 bases from J, the junction kept 8 bases outside the gene matches. This CDR3 has 14 residues. CDR3 coding DNA: TGTGCCAGCAAAGGGACAGGGTTGATGGAGACCCAGTACTTC. Its protein product is CASKGTGLMETQYF.

This rearrangement joins TRBV4-1 to TRBJ2-1; TRBD1 matches at 7 bases. V was pared by 7 bases and J by 8 bases, with 11 bases of the junction left unmatched. Looked up from germline, CDR1 is MGHRA and CDR2 is YSYEKL. CDR3 length equals 14 residues. The CDR3 nucleotides are TGCGCCAGCAAACTCTACAGGGGTGGGGATGAGCAGTTCTTC. Translation: CASKLYRGGDEQFF.

This clone has a single count. The V call is TRBV6-5, the J call TRBJ1-2; 8 nucleotides align to TRBD1. The CDR3 runs 16 residues. From germline, CDR1 is MNHEY and CDR2 SVGAGI. With 2 bases clipped from V and 3 bases from J, the junction kept 8 bases outside the gene matches. This chain's CDR3 is CASSYHGQGMDYGYTF. The CDR3 coding sequence is TGTGCCAGCAGTTACCATGGACAGGGAATGGACTATGGCTACACCTTC.

This clone was seen only once. The chain has TRBV28 and TRBJ2-1; D gene ambiguous. V was cut by 5 bases and J by 4 bases, with 3 bases left in between. Germline assignment: CDR1 MDHEN and CDR2 SYDVKM. This CDR3 is built from 11 residues. The CDR3 is CASSTYNEQFF. CDR3 bases: TGTGCCAGCAGTACATACAATGAGCAGTTCTTC. Variable domain in full (rest from reference TRBV28 and TRBJ2-1): DVKVTQSSRYLVKRTGEKVFLECVQDMDHENMFWYRQDPGLGLRLIYFSYDVKMKEKGDIPEGYSVSREKKERFSLILESASTNQTSMYLCASSTYNEQFFGPGTRLTVL.

The V and J genes are TRBV12-5 and TRBJ2-2; D unclear. V was trimmed by 0 bases and J by 7 bases, leaving 3 bases between them. The CDR3 contains 12 residues. From germline, CDR1 is LGHNT and CDR2 FRNRAP. CDR3 nucleotides: TGTGCTAGTGGTTTGGTACACGGGGAGCTGTTTTTT. Its protein is CASGLVHGELFF.

The chain couples TRBV5-4 to TRBJ1-3; possibly TRBD1 for D (6 bases). This CDR3 is built from 16 residues. CDR1 is SGHNT and CDR2 is YYREEE in the germline V gene (reference sequence). V was shortened by 3 bases and J by 2 bases, with 15 bases between the two germline ends. CDR3 in amino acids: CASSYPTTGTGNTIYF. The CDR3 coding sequence is TGTGCCAGCAGCTACCCTACTACAGGGACTGGAAACACCATATATTTT. Looking up the rest from reference TRBV5-4 and TRBJ1-3 gives the full variable domain: ETGVTQSPTHLIKTRGQQVTLRCSSQSGHNTVSWYQQALGQGPQFIFQYYREEENGRGNFPPRFSGLQFPNYSSELNVNALELDDSALYLCASSYPTTGTGNTIYFGEGSWLTVV.

The V gene is TRBV19, the J gene TRBJ1-5, with D perhaps TRBD1 (5 bases). Trimming cost V 4 bases and J 4 bases, with 11 bases left between them. The CDR3 is 14 amino acids. Germline CDR1 is LNHDA and CDR2 is SQIVND (reference sequence). CDR3 DNA: TGTGCCAGTAGTACAACGGGGGGAAATCAGCCCCAGCATTTT. Translated, it gives CASSTTGGNQPQHF.

The V call is TRBV2, the J call TRBJ2-5; 12 positions agree with TRBD2. V lost 3 bases to trimming and J lost 9 bases; unmatched junction nucleotides: 11. Germline V gene data show CDR1 as SNHLY and CDR2 as FYNNEI. The CDR3 runs to 16 residues. The CDR3 nucleotides read TGTGCCAGCAGTGAGCCAGGGACTAGCGGGCCTTTGGCCCAGTACTTC. Its translation is CASSEPGTSGPLAQYF.

This clone was seen more than once but under ten times. CDR3 DNA sequence: TGTGCCACCAGCAGAGACGTCCGCGGGTGGGAGACCCAGTACTTC. Translating gives CATSRDVRGWETQYF. The V call is TRBV15, the J call TRBJ2-5, with a weak D call TRBD2 (5 bases). Germline V gene sequence: CDR1 LNHNV, CDR2 YYDKDF (reference sequence). The CDR3 is made up of 15 amino acids. The V gene lost 0 bases and the J gene lost 5 bases, with 13 bases spanning the gap. Filled out from reference TRBV15 and TRBJ2-5, the complete variable domain reads DAMVIQNPRYQVTQFGKPVTLSCSQTLNHNVMYWYQQKSSQAPKLLFHYYDKDFNNEADTPDNFQSRRPNTSFCFLDIRSPGLGDTAMYLCATSRDVRGWETQYFGPGTRLLVL.

The chain has TRBV10-1 and TRBJ2-7, with 14 bases that match TRBD2. V was clipped by 3 bases and J by 6 bases; unmatched bases: 4. Germline values: CDR1 WNHNN, CDR2 SYGVQD (reference sequence). The CDR3 is made up of 15 amino acids. The CDR3 is CASSEGTSGRGEQYF. The CDR3 DNA sequence: TGCGCCAGCAGTGAAGGGACTAGCGGGAGAGGCGAGCAGTACTTC.

The chain uses TRBV10-1 and TRBJ1-1, with D maybe TRBD1 (6 bases). Germline V gene lookup returns CDR1 WNHNN and CDR2 SYGVQD (reference sequence). V was cut by 6 bases and J by 4 bases, with 12 bases left in between. The CDR3 loop spans 13 amino acids. DNA of the CDR3: TGCGCCAGCAGCGTCGGACAGAGCACTGAAGCTTTCTTT. As protein: CASSVGQSTEAFF.

The chain has TRBV5-1 and TRBJ2-7; 11 nucleotides align to TRBD1. The V segment lost 0 bases and the J segment 2 bases; nucleotides outside the gene matches: 1. The CDR3 extends over 15 amino acids. Germline lookup yields CDR1 SGHRS and CDR2 YFSETQ. DNA of the CDR3: TGCGCCAGCAGCTTGGAGGGACAGGGGGCCTACGAGCAGTACTTC. This translates into CASSLEGQGAYEQYF.

In this sample, this clone turned up once. The chain employs TRBV5-1 and TRBJ2-7, with 9 bases lining up with TRBD1. Germline V lookup: CDR1 SGHRS, CDR2 YFSETQ. V shed 4 bases and J 0 bases; nucleotides not matched to a gene: 2. CDR3 length: 14 residues. The CDR3 protein is CASSGDRASYEQYF. The DNA for the CDR3 is TGCGCCAGCAGCGGGGACAGGGCCTCCTACGAGCAGTACTTC. The full variable domain, completed using reference TRBV5-1 and TRBJ2-7, is KAGVTQTPRYLIKTRGQQVTLSCSPISGHRSVSWYQQTPGQGLQFLFEYFSETQRNKGNFPGRFSGRQFSNSRSEMNVSTLELGDSALYLCASSGDRASYEQYFGPGTRLTVT.